This T cell receptor beta chain comes out of a study of CD4+ T cells in melanoma. Findings and limits, study-wide: Reportedly, melanoma neoantigen-specific CD4+ T cells showed varied differentiation states. CD8+ T cell, macrophage and B cell function reportedly correlated with neoantigen-specific CD4+ T cells.

A note on this clone: Antigen specificity is unknown.

This CDR3 is built from 10 residues. Per germline, CDR1 SQVTM and CDR2 ANQGSEA. The repertoire was sequenced with immunoSEQ multiplex PCR; TCRdb's copy has only in-frame clones and lacks some. The sample includes approximately 14,000 clones, over 80% of them seen just once. Material for sequencing was cells from a culture (not recorded whether cultured in vitro). The V and J genes are TRBV29-1 and TRBJ1-5; D gene uncertain. The source is a human donor with melanoma. CDR3 coding DNA: TGCACCACCCAGGAGGGCCCCCAGCATTTT. Protein product: CTTQEGPQHF.